Sequencing of this TCR beta chain was carried out in a study of blood T cell repertoires in COVID-19. Between the trimmed V and J ends, which lost 6 bases and 2 bases, there was a span of 13 bases. Germline values: CDR1 SEHNR, CDR2 FQNEAQ (reference sequence). The CDR3 sequence is 14 residues long. Profiled with immunoSEQ multiplex PCR; TCRdb holds only in-frame clones, not every one. The profile shows 200,000 to 250,000 clones, 84% of them singletons. The sequence came from a woman aged 60-75 years who had recovered from COVID-19. The sample was peripheral blood. V is TRBV7-9 and J is TRBJ1-2; D is ambiguous. The DNA of the CDR3 is TGTGCCAGCAGTTCAAGAGGAGGGAACTATGGCTACACCTTC. Encoded protein: CASSSRGGNYGYTF.